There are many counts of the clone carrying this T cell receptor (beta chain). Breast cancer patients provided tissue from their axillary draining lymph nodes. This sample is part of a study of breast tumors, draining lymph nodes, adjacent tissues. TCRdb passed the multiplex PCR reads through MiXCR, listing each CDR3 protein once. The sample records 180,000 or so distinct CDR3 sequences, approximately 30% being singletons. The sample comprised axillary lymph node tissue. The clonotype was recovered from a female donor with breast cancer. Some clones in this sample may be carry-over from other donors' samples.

CDR3 nucleotide sequence: TGTGCCAGCAGTTACCAGGGGCCCTCGGCACCCCTCCACTTT. Protein sequence: CASSYQGPSAPLHF. The J gene is TRBJ1-6, the V gene TRBV6-2 or TRBV6-3; D may be TRBD1 (6 bases). Trimming took off 2 bases at V and 11 bases at J, with 13 bases between the two ends. The germline gives CDR1 MNHEY, CDR2 SVGEGT. The CDR3 extends over 14 amino acids.